Detailed here is one T cell receptor (beta chain). These data come from a study of blood T cell repertoires in COVID-19. Germline-derived CDR1 and CDR2 are SEHNR and FQNEAQ (reference sequence). Trimming removed 0 bases at V and 8 bases at J, with 8 bases between. The CDR3 extends over 13 amino acids. The table came from immunoSEQ multiplex PCR; TCRdb's copy has only in-frame clones and leaves some out. The sample lists under 300,000 clones, around 87% occurring once. The chain employs TRBV7-9 and TRBJ2-1, with no clear D. Material for sequencing was peripheral blood. The sequence derives from a woman between 65 and 79 years old with active or convalescent COVID-19. The CDR3 reads CASSLALRDEQFF. In nucleotides, the CDR3 is TGTGCCAGCAGCTTAGCGCTGAGAGATGAGCAGTTCTTC.